One sample yielded the 27 T cell receptor beta chains listed below, sequenced in a study of technical replicates of blood from a handful of donors (TCRdb year 2017). Libraries came from the immunoSEQ multiplex PCR assay. The immuneACCESS repertoire file appears here via TCRdb, limited to in-frame rearrangements. These files lack a portion of the clones; in checked studies, under half of the deficit traces to unresolved V genes, and the cause of the others is not known. For this sample there are 50,000 to 70,000 clones; 75% to 95% appear just once. About 3.9% of the sample rests with the top ten. The sample taken for sequencing was PBMCs. Receptors were obtained from a human donor in good health. Some clones in this sample may be carry-over from other donors' samples.

This sequence joins TRBV4-3 and TRBJ1-4; D might be TRBD1 (6 bases). Trimming left V 1 base short and J 3 bases short, with 12 bases between. The CDR3 has 16 amino acids. From germline, CDR1 is LGHNA and CDR2 YSLEER. CDR3 sequence reads: CASSQGLAGANEKLFF. In DNA, the CDR3 is TGCGCCAGCAGCCAAGGTCTAGCAGGGGCTAATGAAAAACTGTTTTTT.

This rearrangement joins TRBV5-1 to TRBJ2-5; TRBD2 matches 8 bases. The germline gives CDR1 SGHRS, CDR2 YFSETQ. J gave up 3 bases and V 4 bases, and 5 bases lay outside the gene matches. This CDR3 has 14 residues. Here the CDR3 DNA reads TGCGCCAGCAGCCGGGGGGGGGCAGAAGAGACCCAGTACTTC. Translation gives CASSRGGAEETQYF.

The V gene is TRBV6-5, the J gene TRBJ2-7; 11 positions agree with TRBD2. This CDR3 is built from 16 residues. The germline gives CDR1 MNHEY, CDR2 SVGAGI. V lost 2 bases, J lost 1 base, and 4 bases stayed unmatched. The CDR3 nucleotides read TGTGCCAGCAGTTACGCTCTAGCGGGGGGTTCCTACGAGCAGTACTTC. This codes for CASSYALAGGSYEQYF.

J is TRBJ2-7 and V is TRBV4-3; 8 bases are shared with TRBD2. Germline values: CDR1 LGHNA, CDR2 YSLEER. V gave up 0 bases and J gave up 6 bases; unmatched junction bases: 7. This CDR3 has 15 amino acids. CDR3 residues: CASSQDHGRAAEQYF. CDR3 coding DNA: TGCGCCAGCAGCCAAGATCACGGGAGGGCGGCCGAGCAGTACTTC.

This chain uses TRBV27 with TRBJ2-7, with 8 bases lining up with TRBD2. Looked up from germline, CDR1 is MNHEY and CDR2 is SMNVEV (reference sequence). The CDR3 sequence is 13 residues long. Trimming cost V 6 bases and J 0 bases; bases outside gene matches: 1. The CDR3 region has the DNA TGTGCCAGCAGACGGGGGGGCTCCTACGAGCAGTACTTC. It is translated as CASRRGGSYEQYF.

The V call is TRBV11-2, the J call TRBJ2-7; 9 nucleotides align to TRBD1. Looked up from germline, CDR1 is SGHAT and CDR2 is FQNNGV. The CDR3 has 14 residues. The V gene end was trimmed by 5 bases and the J gene end by 4 bases; junction bases not matched to a gene: 6. The CDR3 spells CASSVGTGIYEQYF. The CDR3 DNA reads TGTGCCAGCAGCGTCGGGACAGGGATTTACGAGCAGTACTTC.

This chain connects TRBV7-2 to TRBJ2-6, with D unresolved. The germline CDR1 and CDR2 sequences are SGHTA and FQGNSA. V was clipped by 3 bases and J by 4 bases, with 10 bases between them. The CDR3 contains 15 residues. The CDR3 coding sequence is TGTGCCAGCAGCTTCACCGGGTTCGGGGCCAACGTCCTGACTTTC. This gives the protein CASSFTGFGANVLTF.

DNA of the CDR3: TGTGCCAGCAGCTTAGGGTTAGCGGGAGGCACAGATACGCAGTATTTT. Protein: CASSLGLAGGTDTQYF. The V call is TRBV7-2, the J call TRBJ2-3, with 9 bases aligning to TRBD2. J lost 1 base, V lost 1 base, and 3 bases had no gene match. CDR1 is SGHTA and CDR2 is FQGNSA in the germline V gene. This CDR3 is 16 amino acids long.

This clone has a single count. The rearrangement uses TRBV18 and TRBJ1-6; 7 bases match TRBD1. There are 15 residues in the CDR3. Germline lookup yields CDR1 KGHSH and CDR2 LQKENI. Germline trimming cut 4 bases from V and 10 bases from J; bases unmatched to any gene: 10. Here the CDR3 reads CASSLAQGIQSPLHF. The CDR3 nucleotides read TGTGCCAGCTCACTAGCACAGGGGATCCAGTCACCCCTCCACTTT.

J is TRBJ1-2 and V is TRBV6-5; 10 bases map to TRBD1. Germline V lookup: CDR1 MNHEY, CDR2 SVGAGI. Losses at the gene ends were 6 bases for V and 2 bases for J; bases not matched to a gene: 6. The CDR3 extends over 15 amino acids. This CDR3 reads CASSRGQGKNYGYTF. The CDR3 DNA reads as TGTGCCAGCAGCCGGGGACAGGGGAAAAACTATGGCTACACCTTC.

The chain combines TRBV25-1 with TRBJ2-5, with D unresolved. CDR3 length equals 15 residues. Germline CDR1 and CDR2: MGHDK and SYGVNS. With 2 bases removed from V and 0 bases from J, the gap between germline ends came to 10 bases. The CDR3 sequence is CASSELGWYQETQYF. DNA of the CDR3: TGTGCCAGCAGTGAACTCGGTTGGTACCAAGAGACCCAGTACTTC.

V is TRBV11-3 and J is TRBJ1-1; D might be TRBD1 (5 bases). Per germline, CDR1 SGHNT and CDR2 YENEEA. The CDR3 has 15 amino acids. V lost 4 bases, J lost 3 bases, and 15 bases lay in between. CDR3 coding DNA: TGTGCCAGCAGCTCACGCTTTGGGGCCGACACTGAAGCTTTCTTT. Its translation is CASSSRFGADTEAFF. The full variable domain, completed using reference TRBV11-3 and TRBJ1-1, is EAGVVQSPRYKIIEKKQPVAFWCNPISGHNTLYWYLQNLGQGPELLIRYENEEAVDDSQLPKDRFSAERLKGVDSTLKIQPAELGDSAVYLCASSSRFGADTEAFFGQGTRLTVV.

The chain joins TRBV9 to TRBJ2-3; a weak D match, TRBD1 (5 bases). The germline gives CDR1 SGDLS, CDR2 YYNGEE. The CDR3 totals 17 residues. The V end lost 0 bases, the J end lost 4 bases, and 18 bases lay between the germline ends. CDR3 amino acids: CASSVAGPGGRADTQYF. The CDR3 DNA is TGTGCCAGCAGCGTAGCAGGGCCGGGTGGAAGGGCAGATACGCAGTATTTT.

The chain employs TRBV9 and TRBJ2-2, with D tentatively TRBD2 (5 bases). Germline V gives CDR1 SGDLS, CDR2 YYNGEE. The CDR3 is 15 amino acids. Trimming pared 0 bases from V and 6 bases from J, leaving 12 bases between. This CDR3 reads CASSVVWESSGELFF. Written as DNA, the CDR3 is TGTGCCAGCAGCGTAGTGTGGGAGAGTTCCGGGGAGCTGTTTTTT.

This chain joins TRBV19 and TRBJ2-3; D is uncertain. The CDR3 runs to 14 residues. V gave up 5 bases and J gave up 2 bases, with 11 bases separating them. Germline V gives CDR1 LNHDA, CDR2 SQIVND (reference sequence). CDR3 bases: TGTGCCAGTAGTGAGGCCTCTCACACAGATACGCAGTATTTT. Translating gives CASSEASHTDTQYF.

The rearrangement links TRBV11-1 to TRBJ2-7; the match to TRBD1 covers 7 bases. The V gene end was trimmed by 3 bases and the J gene end by 5 bases; junction bases not matched to a gene: 10. Germline lookup yields CDR1 SGHAT and CDR2 FQDESV (reference sequence). CDR3 length: 15 amino acids. The DNA for the CDR3 is TGTGCCAGCAGCTTCGACAGGGCTGAGGGGCACGAGCAGTACTTC. Residues: CASSFDRAEGHEQYF.

V is TRBV6-1 and J is TRBJ2-7, with 7 bases that match TRBD1. The CDR3 totals 14 residues. The germline gives CDR1 MNHNS, CDR2 SASEGT. After removal of 4 bases from V and 4 bases from J, the junction contained 7 bases not matched to a gene. CDR3 DNA: TGTGCCAGCAGTGGGGTCAGGGGGTCTTACGAGCAGTACTTC. Encoded protein: CASSGVRGSYEQYF.

The sample holds one count of this clone. The J gene is TRBJ2-7, the V gene TRBV5-1; 13 bases fit TRBD2. The V segment lost 2 bases and the J segment 4 bases; nucleotides outside the gene matches: 6. CDR3 size: 16 residues. Germline V gene data show CDR1 as SGHRS and CDR2 as YFSETQ. DNA of the CDR3: TGCGCCAGCAGCTTTACTAGCGGGGGGGAAGGGTACGAGCAGTACTTC. The encoded protein is CASSFTSGGEGYEQYF.

The rearrangement links TRBV4-3 to TRBJ2-1, with TRBD2 matching over 8 bases. With V trimmed by 3 bases and J by 5 bases, 9 bases remained unmatched. The CDR3 has 16 amino acids. CDR1 and CDR2 from the germline V gene are LGHNA and YSLEER. Written as DNA, the CDR3 is TGCGCCAGCAGCCATGGATCCGGGACTAGGGACAATGAGCAGTTCTTC. It encodes CASSHGSGTRDNEQFF.

The chain carries TRBV7-9 and TRBJ2-7; weak D call: TRBD2 (6 bases). The CDR3 covers 15 residues. The germline V gene has CDR1 SEHNR and CDR2 FQNEAQ (reference sequence). The V end lost 5 bases, the J end lost 0 bases, and 14 bases lay between the germline ends. The CDR3 protein is CASSPLQRASYEQYF. The DNA for the CDR3 is TGTGCCAGCAGCCCTCTCCAGCGGGCCTCCTACGAGCAGTACTTC.

This rearrangement joins TRBV19 to TRBJ1-3, with no clear D. CDR3 size: 14 residues. V lost 6 bases, J lost 3 bases, and 12 bases lay in between. CDR1 LNHDA and CDR2 SQIVND come from the germline V gene (reference sequence). This CDR3 is CASRSHWSGNTIYF. CDR3 DNA: TGTGCCAGTAGGAGCCATTGGAGTGGAAACACCATATATTTT.

A few counts support this clone. V gene TRBV6-1 combines with J gene TRBJ1-1; D possibly corresponds to TRBD1 (6 bases). Germline V gene sequence: CDR1 MNHNS, CDR2 SASEGT. The CDR3 totals 11 residues. V gave up 5 bases and J gave up 7 bases, with 8 bases separating them. CDR3 region: CASSWGREAFF. The CDR3 coding sequence is TGTGCCAGCAGTTGGGGGCGTGAAGCTTTCTTT.

The chain uses TRBV4-1 and TRBJ1-1; 8 nucleotides match TRBD1. V lost 4 bases, J lost 4 bases, and 5 bases stayed unmatched. This CDR3 has 14 amino acids. Germline CDR1 and CDR2: MGHRA and YSYEKL. Written as DNA, the CDR3 is TGCGCCAGCAGCCCTATGGACAGGGCCACTGAAGCTTTCTTT. It is translated as CASSPMDRATEAFF.

Regarding this clone: The junction differs from germline at one of its ends, possibly a read error. This chain connects TRBV19 to TRBJ2-2, with 9 positions matching TRBD1. This CDR3 region has 12 residues. CDR1 is LNHDA and CDR2 is SQIVND in the germline V gene (reference sequence). CDR3 DNA sequence: TGTGCCAGTAGTATCGACAGGGGGGAGATGTTTTTT. Protein: CASSIDRGEMFF.

This clone was counted once. The J gene is TRBJ2-1, the V gene TRBV30, with 11 bases lining up with TRBD2. The CDR3 contains 14 residues. Germline loops: CDR1 GTSNPN, CDR2 SVGIG (reference sequence). J gave up 3 bases and V 3 bases, and 1 base lay outside the gene matches. This chain's CDR3 is CAWRLAGGYNEQFF. The CDR3 DNA reads TGTGCCTGGAGGCTAGCGGGAGGCTACAATGAGCAGTTCTTC.

The chain joins TRBV5-4 to TRBJ2-6; 9 nucleotides agree with TRBD1. The CDR3 spans 19 residues. V was clipped by 3 bases and J by 2 bases; unmatched bases: 12. Looked up from germline, CDR1 is SGHNT and CDR2 is YYREEE (reference sequence). The CDR3 sequence is CASSSASQGARAGANVLTF. The CDR3 region has the DNA TGTGCCAGCAGCTCGGCCTCACAGGGGGCGAGGGCTGGGGCCAACGTCCTGACTTTC.

For the CDR3, the DNA is TGTGCCAGCAGCTTACCGTGGGGCGGGGGGGCTGGAGATACGCAGTATTTT. Amino acids: CASSLPWGGGAGDTQYF. The chain recombines TRBV11-2 with TRBJ2-3, with 9 positions matching TRBD2. The CDR3 extends over 17 amino acids. J gave up 5 bases and V 2 bases, and 11 bases lay outside the gene matches. CDR1 is SGHAT and CDR2 is FQNNGV in the germline V gene.